These T cell receptor beta chains were read from a single sample in a study of vaccination effects on CD4 cells after COVID-19. Only in-frame clones appear in the TCRdb table, and some are missing; sequencing was by immunoSEQ multiplex PCR. The sample lists some 69,000 clones; 73% were seen once. Antigens of these TCRs are unknown. The specimen comprised CD4+ T cells from PBMCs cultured without peptide, sampled after COVID-19 vaccination. The receptor set was obtained from a human donor who received a COVID-19 vaccine. The CDR3 runs from the conserved cysteine through the conserved F or W. Fields, in order: J gene, CDR3 length, clone size, V gene, CDR3 protein. Clone size is given for some rows only: seen once, a few or many times, or a class if the clone is expanded.

TRBJ2-2 13 . TRBV6-6 CASSPPNTGELFF
TRBJ1-3 13 . TRBV7-8 CASTQGPGNTIYF
TRBJ2-2 14 . TRBV5-1 CASSPTGNTGELFF
TRBJ2-5 14 . TRBV2 CASKREGGKETQYF
TRBJ2-3 16 few TRBV10-1 CASSDRAGARSDTQYF
TRBJ2-2 17 . TRBV4-2 CASSHGRTSPDTGELFF
TRBJ1-5 17 . TRBV21-1 CASTPIGRRYSNQPQHF
TRBJ1-5 13 . TRBV29-1 CSVGGNSNQPQHF
TRBJ2-2 16 few TRBV30 CAWRSGRALNTGELFF
TRBJ2-5 14 . TRBV11-2 CASSSGMDQETQYF
TRBJ1-1 18 . TRBV2 CASRKTTGVISLNTEAFF
TRBJ2-3 15 . TRBV24-1 CATSDARGGSDTQYF
TRBJ1-1 16 . TRBV7-2 CASSLGLGQGNTEAFF
TRBJ2-1 11 . TRBV20-1 CSAGWRDEQFF
TRBJ2-5 14 . TRBV11-2 CASSPGLAQETQYF
TRBJ1-1 13 . TRBV30 CAWSRQLNTEAFF
TRBJ2-5 16 . TRBV2 CASSGGTGTGGKTQYF
TRBJ1-4 13 . TRBV10-2 CASSGTGSEKLFF
TRBJ2-3 14 . TRBV6-4 CASSEGLSTDTQYF
TRBJ2-1 15 . TRBV5-1 CASSFTGVLGNEQFF